Presented here are 5 T cell receptor beta chains from one specimen sequenced in a study of cytomegalovirus exposure and HLA in healthy donors. The PCR used 60 Vbeta and 13 Jbeta primers. Method: immunoSEQ multiplex PCR; TCRdb's copy keeps in-frame clones and lacks some. Among roughly 250,000 clones listed, 70% to 90% were seen once. Sequencing used PBMCs. These receptors were taken from a woman between 40 and 55 years old in good health and CMV-seropositive.

Comments on this clone: One end of the junction varies from germline; a read error may be responsible. The rearrangement joins TRBV7-9 to TRBJ1-4, with no clear D. The germline gives CDR1 SEHNR, CDR2 FQNEAQ (reference sequence). CDR3 size: 13 residues. The CDR3 loop is CSSSLVEVEKLFF. The DNA of the CDR3 is TGTTCCAGCAGCTTAGTCGAGGTTGAAAAACTGTTTTTT.

This chain links TRBV27 with TRBJ2-3, with a tentative D call TRBD1 (5 bases). CDR3 length: 16 residues. The V gene's germline CDR1 is MNHEY and CDR2 SMNVEV (reference sequence). V lost 4 bases and J lost 4, with 18 bases in between. The CDR3 protein is CASSSTPGWGADTQYF. CDR3 nucleotides: TGTGCCAGCAGTTCGACCCCCGGGTGGGGCGCAGATACGCAGTATTTT.

J is TRBJ1-2 and V is TRBV29-1; tentatively, D is TRBD1 (5 bases). Looked up from germline, CDR1 is SQVTM and CDR2 is ANQGSEA. V shed 3 bases and J shed 7 bases, with 12 bases lying between them. This CDR3 is built from 12 residues. As DNA, the CDR3 is TGCAGCGTTGAGGAGGGGCGAAGTGGCTACACCTTC. Encoded protein: CSVEEGRSGYTF.

This sequence joins TRBV28 and TRBJ2-7; weak D call: TRBD1 (6 bases). This CDR3 contains 15 residues. Germline V lookup: CDR1 MDHEN, CDR2 SYDVKM. V lost 3 bases, J lost 3 bases, and 15 bases lay in between. In nucleotides, the CDR3 is TGTGCCAGCAGTTTCCCCGGGTCCAGGGGCTACGAGCAGTACTTC. Amino acid sequence: CASSFPGSRGYEQYF.

The chain carries TRBV5-4 and TRBJ2-2; TRBD2 matches 16 bases. The trim removed 4 bases at V and 4 bases at J, leaving 10 bases unmatched. The CDR3 totals 19 residues. The germline V gene encodes CDR1 SGHNT and CDR2 YYREEE (reference sequence). The CDR3 is CASSQGTSGRAYGTGELFF. CDR3 bases: TGTGCCAGCAGCCAGGGGACTAGCGGGAGGGCCTACGGCACCGGGGAGCTGTTTTTT.